The 29 T cell receptor beta chains below all came from one sample that was sequenced in a study of cytomegalovirus exposure and HLA in healthy donors. PCR employed 60 Vbeta and 13 Jbeta primers. TCRdb keeps only in-frame clones here, not all; method: immunoSEQ multiplex PCR. The sample has under 150,000 clones. Material: PBMCs. Receptor source: a man aged 35 to 55 in good health and CMV-seronegative.

The gene calls are TRBV27 and TRBJ2-7; 9 positions match TRBD2. V was pared by 6 bases and J by 5 bases, with 17 bases of the junction left unmatched. CDR1 is MNHEY, CDR2 SMNVEV, per germline (reference sequence). This CDR3 spans 17 amino acids. CDR3 sequence (DNA): TGTGCCAGCAGCGCCGACTTAAGATGGGTAGCGGGGGACGAGCAGTACTTC. Translated: CASSADLRWVAGDEQYF.

This rearrangement joins TRBV5-5 to TRBJ2-3; D may be TRBD2 (6 bases). The CDR3 spans 15 residues. Germline V gene lookup returns CDR1 SGHKS and CDR2 YYEKEE (reference sequence). The V and J ends lost 4 bases and 5 bases respectively, with 17 bases between them. CDR3 sequence (DNA): TGTGCCAGCAGCGAGTTGCGGGGAGGTGGAGATACGCAGTATTTT. Translating it yields CASSELRGGGDTQYF.

This chain joins TRBV12-5 and TRBJ2-2; 9 bases agree with TRBD2. CDR3 length: 17 residues. CDR1 is LGHNT and CDR2 is FRNRAP in the germline V gene. V was clipped by 0 bases and J by 1 base; unmatched bases: 3. The CDR3: CASGLVSGGQNTGELFF. The CDR3 coding sequence is TGTGCTAGTGGTTTGGTGAGCGGGGGGCAGAACACCGGGGAGCTGTTTTTT.

The chain recombines TRBV4-3 with TRBJ2-7, with D tentatively TRBD1 (7 bases). Trimming stripped 0 bases from V and 4 bases from J, with 13 bases between. CDR3 length: 15 amino acids. CDR1 LGHNA and CDR2 YSLEER come from the germline V gene. As DNA, the CDR3 is TGCGCCAGCAGCCAAGAGGAGGGGGCTCCGTACGAGCAGTACTTC. Protein product: CASSQEEGAPYEQYF.

The genes are TRBV7-3 and TRBJ2-3, with 8 nucleotides matching TRBD1. Germline V lookup: CDR1 SGHTA, CDR2 FQGTGA. Trimming took 1 base from V and 6 from J; bases not matched to a gene: 9. The CDR3 contains 16 residues. The CDR3 region is CASSLIRQGFGDTQYF. CDR3 nucleotide sequence: TGTGCCAGCAGCTTAATTCGACAGGGGTTTGGGGATACGCAGTATTTT.

The genes are TRBV2 and TRBJ1-3; perhaps TRBD1 as D (6 bases). This CDR3 region has 15 residues. V dropped 4 bases and J dropped 0 bases, with 10 bases sitting between them. The germline V gene has CDR1 SNHLY and CDR2 FYNNEI. Here the CDR3 DNA reads TGTGCCAGCAGTGCCTGGACAGCCTCTGGAAACACCATATATTTT. It yields the protein CASSAWTASGNTIYF.

In DNA, the CDR3 is TGTGCCAGCTCACGGTCCTCGGAGTTTGGAAACACCATATATTTT. Amino acid sequence: CASSRSSEFGNTIYF. The chain has TRBV18 and TRBJ1-3, with D uncertain. V was trimmed by 4 bases and J by 3 bases, leaving 13 bases between them. The germline gives CDR1 KGHSH, CDR2 LQKENI. The CDR3 is 15 residues long.

V is TRBV10-2 and J is TRBJ1-3; possible D gene TRBD1, 5 bases. This CDR3 is 16 amino acids long. Germline V CDR1 and CDR2: WSHSY, SAAADI. V gave up 5 bases and J gave up 1 base, with 15 bases separating them. The DNA of the CDR3 is TGCGCCAGCAGTCCCCCAGACAGAATTTCTGGAAACACCATATATTTT. Its translation is CASSPPDRISGNTIYF.

The gene calls are TRBV7-9 and TRBJ2-2; no clear D gene. The CDR3 is made up of 15 amino acids. The germline V and J ends were trimmed by 1 base and 5 bases, with 11 bases remaining between them. Germline assignment: CDR1 SEHNR and CDR2 FQNEAQ (reference sequence). CDR3 sequence: CASSLGAVETGELFF. The CDR3 nucleotides read TGTGCCAGCAGCTTAGGGGCCGTAGAAACCGGGGAGCTGTTTTTT.

The chain has TRBV15 and TRBJ2-7; D not resolved. The length of the CDR3 is 14 residues. Trimming took off 0 bases at V and 2 bases at J, with 8 bases between the two ends. The germline V gene encodes CDR1 LNHNV and CDR2 YYDKDF (reference sequence). The CDR3 DNA reads TGTGCCACCAGCAGAGATCGAGAACCCTACGAGCAGTACTTC. Translation: CATSRDREPYEQYF.

The chain has TRBV7-2 and TRBJ2-1, with TRBD2 matching 11 bases. Germline CDR1 reads SGHTA; CDR2 reads FQGNSA. The CDR3 is made up of 14 amino acids. J gave up 4 bases and V 7 bases, and 3 bases lay outside the gene matches. This CDR3 reads CASTLAGGYNEQFF. CDR3 nucleotides: TGTGCCAGCACCCTAGCGGGGGGATACAATGAGCAGTTCTTC.

This rearrangement joins TRBV6-1 to TRBJ2-1, with D maybe TRBD1 (5 bases). The CDR3 is made up of 12 amino acids. Per germline, CDR1 MNHNS and CDR2 SASEGT. Trimming pared 4 bases from V and 10 bases from J, leaving 11 bases between. CDR3 sequence reads: CASSGLSGEQFF. The CDR3 DNA is TGTGCCAGCAGTGGACTGTCAGGGGAGCAGTTCTTC.

The chain employs TRBV7-7 and TRBJ2-1; 7 nucleotides agree with TRBD2. CDR1 SSHAT and CDR2 FNYEAQ come from the germline V gene (reference sequence). This CDR3 has 15 amino acids. Trimming at V came to 5 bases and at J to 0 bases, leaving 4 bases not matched to a gene. The chain's CDR3 is CASSPGRFSYNEQFF. The CDR3 region has the DNA TGTGCCAGCAGCCCCGGGAGGTTCTCCTACAATGAGCAGTTCTTC.

This chain joins TRBV7-2 and TRBJ1-3, with D unclear. The CDR3 has 15 amino acids. CDR1 and CDR2 from the germline V gene are SGHTA and FQGNSA. V shed 1 base and J shed 2 bases, with 9 bases lying between them. The CDR3 reads CASSLVWAAGNTIYF. Here the CDR3 DNA reads TGTGCCAGCAGCTTAGTTTGGGCAGCTGGAAACACCATATATTTT.

This CDR3 reads CASSLAAGPETQYF. The CDR3 DNA sequence: TGTGCCAGCAGCTTAGCGGCGGGGCCGGAGACCCAGTACTTC. The genes are TRBV7-2 and TRBJ2-5, with a possible D match to TRBD2 (6 bases). This CDR3 is built from 14 residues. Germline V CDR1 and CDR2: SGHTA, FQGNSA. V was pared by 0 bases and J by 5 bases, with 10 bases between.

This sequence joins TRBV13 and TRBJ1-1, with 8 positions matching TRBD1. The CDR3 runs 15 residues. Trimming at V came to 3 bases and at J to 2 bases, leaving 5 bases not matched to a gene. Per germline, CDR1 PRHDT and CDR2 FYEKMQ (reference sequence). The CDR3 region is CASSFWTGPNTEAFF. DNA for the CDR3: TGTGCCAGCAGCTTTTGGACAGGGCCTAACACTGAAGCTTTCTTT.

The genes are TRBV19 and TRBJ1-1, with TRBD1 identical over 9 bases. The CDR3 covers 14 residues. Germline assignment: CDR1 LNHDA and CDR2 SQIVND (reference sequence). V was pared by 5 bases and J by 6 bases, with 7 bases of the junction left unmatched. The CDR3 DNA follows: TGTGCCAGTAGTCTGGGGACAGGGTGGTCTGAAGCTTTCTTT. It is translated as CASSLGTGWSEAFF. The full variable domain, rest sourced from reference TRBV19 and TRBJ1-1, is DGGITQSPKYLFRKEGQNVTLSCEQNLNHDAMYWYRQDPGQGLRLIYYSQIVNDFQKGDIAEGYSVSREKKESFPLTVTSAQKNPTAFYLCASSLGTGWSEAFFGQGTRLTVV.

V is TRBV4-1 and J is TRBJ2-1, with 10 bases matching TRBD2. V was pared by 4 bases and J by 8 bases, with 2 bases of the junction left unmatched. This CDR3 is 13 amino acids long. In germline, CDR1 is MGHRA, CDR2 YSYEKL. CDR3 sequence reads: CASSPSGGDEQFF. CDR3 coding DNA: TGCGCCAGCAGCCCCAGCGGGGGGGATGAGCAGTTCTTC.

The J gene is TRBJ2-7, the V gene TRBV7-2, with a weak D call TRBD1 (6 bases). V was trimmed by 5 bases and J by 4 bases, leaving 15 bases between them. CDR1 is SGHTA and CDR2 is FQGNSA in the germline V gene. This CDR3 spans 14 amino acids. CDR3 sequence (DNA): TGTGCCAGCAGCACATCCGGGACAAGTTACGAGCAGTACTTC. Amino acids: CASSTSGTSYEQYF.

The chain is built from TRBV27 and TRBJ2-5; TRBD1 might be the D (5 bases). The germline V gene has CDR1 MNHEY and CDR2 SMNVEV (reference sequence). The CDR3 is 13 residues long. V was pared by 6 bases and J by 4 bases, with 12 bases between. The CDR3 DNA reads as TGTGCCAGCAGGACAGCCCCGGTAGAGACCCAGTACTTC. Residues: CASRTAPVETQYF.

This chain joins TRBV28 and TRBJ1-2; 8 nucleotides match TRBD1. The CDR3 totals 15 residues. Germline V gives CDR1 MDHEN, CDR2 SYDVKM. Losses at the gene ends were 5 bases for V and 7 bases for J; bases not matched to a gene: 12. The CDR3 coding sequence is TGTGCCAGCAGTGTTACCGGGACAGGTGTTGTTGGCTACACCTTC. This sequence encodes CASSVTGTGVVGYTF.

The rearrangement links TRBV4-2 to TRBJ2-7, with 8 bases that match TRBD2. The CDR3 loop spans 15 amino acids. The V and J ends lost 5 bases and 1 base, in that order; junction bases with no gene match: 7. Germline V gene data show CDR1 as LGHNA and CDR2 as YNFKEQ. The CDR3 bases are TGTGCCAGCAGCGACATCGCGGGGGGATCCTACGAGCAGTACTTC. Translating it yields CASSDIAGGSYEQYF.

The chain links TRBV20-1 to TRBJ2-2; D remains unclear. CDR3 length equals 11 residues. Germline-derived CDR1 and CDR2 are DFQATT and SNEGSKA (reference sequence). V was cut by 3 bases and J by 4 bases, with 3 bases left in between. The CDR3 sequence: CSASSTGELFF. The CDR3 nucleotides read TGCAGTGCTAGTAGCACCGGGGAGCTGTTTTTT.

J is TRBJ1-4 and V is TRBV11-2; TRBD1 aligns across 7 bases. This CDR3 has 16 amino acids. Unmatched junction bases numbered 7, after V lost 3 bases and J lost 3 bases. Germline CDR1 and CDR2: SGHAT and FQNNGV. In DNA form, the CDR3 reads TGTGCCAGCAGCTTTAACCTGGGACAGCCTAATGAAAAACTGTTTTTT. Protein sequence: CASSFNLGQPNEKLFF.

The chain recombines TRBV10-1 with TRBJ1-5; 9 nucleotides agree with TRBD1. The germline gives CDR1 WNHNN, CDR2 SYGVQD (reference sequence). J was trimmed by 7 bases and V by 9 bases; bases with no gene match: 13. This CDR3 is built from 15 residues. CDR3 coding DNA: TGCGCCAGGGAAATTGTGAGACAGGGGGGCCAGCCCCAGCATTTT. Its protein product is CAREIVRQGGQPQHF.

This chain uses TRBV9 with TRBJ2-3, with D unclear. Germline-derived CDR1 and CDR2 are SGDLS and YYNGEE. The ends were cut back, 4 bases at V and 3 bases at J, with 6 bases in the middle. The CDR3 is made up of 12 amino acids. The CDR3 DNA follows: TGTGCCAGCAGCCCCTATACAGATACGCAGTATTTT. This codes for CASSPYTDTQYF.

The CDR3 DNA reads as TGTGCCAGCAGTTTATTCGGAGGTGAGCGGGGGAGCTCCTACAATGAGCAGTTCTTC. It encodes CASSLFGGERGSSYNEQFF. This chain links TRBV28 with TRBJ2-1; 8 bases line up with TRBD2. Germline trimming cut 1 base from V and 0 bases from J; bases unmatched to any gene: 11. CDR1 and CDR2 from the germline V gene are MDHEN and SYDVKM. The CDR3 totals 19 residues.

The chain couples TRBV5-1 to TRBJ2-7; 8 positions match TRBD2. The junction had 7 bases not matched to a gene; V was cut back by 2 bases and J by 3 bases. This CDR3 region has 15 residues. In germline, CDR1 is SGHRS, CDR2 YFSETQ. The CDR3 DNA reads as TGCGCCAGCAGCTTCGGGAGGGTGAGGGACTACGAGCAGTACTTC. As protein: CASSFGRVRDYEQYF.

This rearrangement joins TRBV2 to TRBJ1-3, with D tentatively TRBD1 (6 bases). CDR3 length: 15 amino acids. CDR1 and CDR2 from the germline V gene are SNHLY and FYNNEI. V lost 5 bases to trimming and J lost 1 base, with 12 bases between them. CDR3 protein: CASSSRTASGNTIYF. CDR3 coding DNA: TGTGCCAGCAGTTCGCGGACAGCTTCTGGAAACACCATATATTTT.